This TCR beta chain was captured in a study of cytomegalovirus exposure and HLA in healthy donors. Across the study: HLA-typed donors were the source of roughly 80 million unique TCRs held in an early data release.

At collection, donors were nominally healthy, but unrecorded immune exposures were probable. This clone came up a few times. The antigen remains undetermined. PCR primers comprised 60 Vbeta and 13 Jbeta primers. Clones were read by immunoSEQ multiplex PCR, and TCRdb kept only the in-frame ones, dropping some. The data show roughly 120,000 clones, 80% to 90% seen once. Study-wide findings and caveats: An apparent linkage of common viral pathogens to several of the most significant clusters emerged in a later analysis. Later, an analysis showed that TCR beta chains associated with HLA were more clonally expanded than others that were equally common.

Germline V gene lookup returns CDR1 SGHTA and CDR2 FQGNSA. The CDR3 sequence is 19 residues long. With 5 bases clipped from V and 2 bases from J, the junction kept 13 bases outside the gene matches. The receptor's source is a woman in her thirties in good health and CMV-seronegative. The chain uses TRBV7-2 and TRBJ2-4; 12 positions agree with TRBD2. The sequenced material came from PBMCs. The chain's CDR3 is CASSPLVLAGGGSKNIQYF. CDR3 nucleotide sequence: TGTGCCAGCAGCCCCTTGGTACTAGCGGGGGGAGGGTCCAAAAACATTCAGTACTTC. The full variable domain, its missing parts supplied by reference TRBV7-2 and TRBJ2-4, is GAGVSQSPSNKVTEKGKDVELRCDPISGHTALYWYRQSLGQGLEFLIYFQGNSAPDKSGLPSDRFSAERTGGSVSTLTIQRTQQEDSAVYLCASSPLVLAGGGSKNIQYFGAGTRLSVL.